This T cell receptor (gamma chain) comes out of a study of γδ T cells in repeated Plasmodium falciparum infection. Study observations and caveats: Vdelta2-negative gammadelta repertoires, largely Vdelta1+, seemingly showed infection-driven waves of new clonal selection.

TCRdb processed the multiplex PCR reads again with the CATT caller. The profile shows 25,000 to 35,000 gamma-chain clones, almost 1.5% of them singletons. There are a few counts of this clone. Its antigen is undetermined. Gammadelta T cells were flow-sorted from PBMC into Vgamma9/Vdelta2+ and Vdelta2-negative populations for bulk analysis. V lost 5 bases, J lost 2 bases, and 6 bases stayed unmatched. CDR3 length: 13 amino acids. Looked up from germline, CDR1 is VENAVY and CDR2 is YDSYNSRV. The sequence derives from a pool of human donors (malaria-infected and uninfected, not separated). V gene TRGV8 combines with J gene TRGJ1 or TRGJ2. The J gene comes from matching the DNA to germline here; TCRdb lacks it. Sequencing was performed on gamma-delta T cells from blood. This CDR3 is CATWGGYYYKKLF. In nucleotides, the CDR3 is TGTGCCACCTGGGGAGGTTATTATTATAAGAAACTCTTT.